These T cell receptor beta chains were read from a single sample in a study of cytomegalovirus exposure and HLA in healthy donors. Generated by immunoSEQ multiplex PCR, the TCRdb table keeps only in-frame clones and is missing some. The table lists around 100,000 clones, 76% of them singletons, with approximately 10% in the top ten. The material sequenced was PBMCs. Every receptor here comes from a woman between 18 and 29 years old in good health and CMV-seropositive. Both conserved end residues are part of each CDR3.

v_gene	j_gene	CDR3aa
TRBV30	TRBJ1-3	CAWSPGTGRFGNTIYF
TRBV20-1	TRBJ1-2	CSVWQGSGYTF
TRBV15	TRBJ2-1	CATSRSIHGSSYNEQFF
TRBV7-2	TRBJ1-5	CASSAGTVSNQPQHF
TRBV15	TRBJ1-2	CATSKSLSGYTF
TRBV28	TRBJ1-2	CASSLLTRDNYGYTF
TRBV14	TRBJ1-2	CASSHGGGYGYTF
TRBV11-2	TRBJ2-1	CASSLVRGSNHEQFF
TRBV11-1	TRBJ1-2	CASRASLDYGYTF
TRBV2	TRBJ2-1	CASNGFGDTYNEQFF
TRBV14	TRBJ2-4	CASSQLLENIQYF
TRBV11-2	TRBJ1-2	CASSLGQPTKNYGYTF
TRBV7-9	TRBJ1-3	CASSSTGGSDTIYF
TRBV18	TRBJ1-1	CASSPGGGTGETEAFF
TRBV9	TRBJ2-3	CASSSRTDNTQYF
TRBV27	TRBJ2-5	CASSLRRAKQETQYF
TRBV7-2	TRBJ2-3	CASSGQGGWGDTQYF
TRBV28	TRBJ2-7	CASSSPASGRDEQYF
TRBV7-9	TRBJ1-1	CASSPEVRTEAFF
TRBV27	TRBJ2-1	CASSLMSGALAGSGNEQFF
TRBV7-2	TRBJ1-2	CASSLGQDYGYTF
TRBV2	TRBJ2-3	CASRAGVGADTQYF
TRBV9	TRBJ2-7	CASSSGQGAYEQYF
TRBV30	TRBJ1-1	CAWTLPWTGYAFF
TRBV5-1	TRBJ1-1	CASSLEGENTEAFF
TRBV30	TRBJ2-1	CAWSLGTSGSRNEQFF
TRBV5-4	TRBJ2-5	CASSHPRSMGGTQYF
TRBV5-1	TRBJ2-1	CASRPRTSGVHGPYNEQFF
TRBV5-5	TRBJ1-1	CASSLARSNTEAFF
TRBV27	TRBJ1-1	CASWERGRWTEAFF
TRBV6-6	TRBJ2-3	CAGTSGRLSTDTQYF
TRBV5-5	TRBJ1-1	CASSLQPVAAVAQLEAFF
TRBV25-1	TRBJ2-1	CASETGGNEQFF
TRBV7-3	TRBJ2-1	CASSFPGSKEQFF
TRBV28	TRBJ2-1	CASSPLIGRGYNEQFF
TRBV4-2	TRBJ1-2	CASSPRGGEVVYGYTF
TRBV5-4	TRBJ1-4	CASSTDRGREKLFF
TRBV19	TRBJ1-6	CASSMGQGLTRSPLHF
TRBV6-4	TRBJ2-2	CASSRTPQDSGELFF
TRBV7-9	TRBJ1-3	CASSPVMGARSGNTIYF
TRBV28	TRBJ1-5	CASSWGLQPQHF
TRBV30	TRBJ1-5	CAWSGDRGSNQPQHF
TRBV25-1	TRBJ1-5	CASSDSVGQPQHF
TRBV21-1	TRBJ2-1	CASSKSGTSNNEQFF
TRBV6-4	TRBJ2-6	CASSATGPSGANVLTF
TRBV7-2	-	CASSWKRESSYEQYF
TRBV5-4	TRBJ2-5	CASSLGALAGPQETQYF